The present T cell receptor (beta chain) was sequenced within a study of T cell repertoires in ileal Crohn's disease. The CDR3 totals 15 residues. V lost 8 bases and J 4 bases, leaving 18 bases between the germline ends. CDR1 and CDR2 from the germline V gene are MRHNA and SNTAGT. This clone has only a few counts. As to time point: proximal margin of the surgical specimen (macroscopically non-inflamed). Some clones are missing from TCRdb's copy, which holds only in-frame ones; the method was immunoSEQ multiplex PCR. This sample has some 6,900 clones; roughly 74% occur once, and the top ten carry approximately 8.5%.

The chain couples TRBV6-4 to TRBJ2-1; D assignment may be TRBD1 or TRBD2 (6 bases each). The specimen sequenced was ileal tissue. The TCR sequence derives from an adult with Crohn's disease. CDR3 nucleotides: TGTGCCAGCCCGGAGGGGGTTCGGAAGTACAATGAGCAGTTCTTC. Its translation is CASPEGVRKYNEQFF.